This entry lists 12 T cell receptor beta chains sequenced from one sample in a study of cytomegalovirus exposure and HLA in healthy donors. The PCR had 60 Vbeta and 13 Jbeta primers. Generated by immunoSEQ multiplex PCR, the TCRdb table keeps only in-frame clones and is missing some. The data contain fewer than 200,000 clones, roughly four fifths of them singletons. Sequences were obtained from PBMCs. The receptor set was obtained from a middle-aged man in good health and CMV-seronegative.

V is TRBV6-1 and J is TRBJ1-2; the D gene is possibly TRBD1 (6 bases). V gave up 1 base and J gave up 8 bases, with 14 bases separating them. This CDR3 is built from 14 residues. The germline V gene encodes CDR1 MNHNS and CDR2 SASEGT. The CDR3 bases are TGTGCCAGCAGTGAAGACGCGGGGGGCAGAGGCTACACCTTC. Its translation: CASSEDAGGRGYTF.

This chain uses TRBV29-1 with TRBJ1-1; D uncertain. The CDR3 is 11 residues long. Germline V lookup: CDR1 SQVTM, CDR2 ANQGSEA. V was cut by 4 bases and J by 7 bases, with 10 bases left in between. In nucleotides, the CDR3 is TGCAGCGTTGCTATTTCGGTTGAAGCTTTCTTT. Translating gives CSVAISVEAFF.

This clone was observed a handful of times. CDR3 sequence reads: CASSLDRVHNEQFF. The CDR3 nucleotides are TGTGCCAGCAGCTTGGACAGGGTCCACAATGAGCAGTTCTTC. The chain carries TRBV5-6 and TRBJ2-1; a possible D gene is TRBD1 (6 bases). The CDR3 is made up of 14 amino acids. Germline V gene sequence: CDR1 SGHDT, CDR2 YYEEEE. The germline V and J ends were trimmed by 0 bases and 5 bases, with 9 bases remaining between them.

CDR3 sequence: CASSPTGDEQYF. CDR3 coding DNA: TGTGCCAGTAGTCCAACAGGGGACGAGCAGTACTTC. The chain carries TRBV19 and TRBJ2-7, with 7 bases aligning to TRBD1. This CDR3 contains 12 residues. Trimming took 5 bases from V and 5 from J; bases not matched to a gene: 3. Germline CDR1 and CDR2: LNHDA and SQIVND (reference sequence).

The chain carries TRBV7-6 and TRBJ2-7, with 11 bases fitting TRBD2. Germline V gene sequence: CDR1 SGHVS, CDR2 FNYEAQ. The trim removed 1 base at V and 6 bases at J, leaving 2 bases unmatched. This CDR3 is built from 14 residues. The CDR3: CASSLGLAGGEQYF. The CDR3 DNA follows: TGTGCCAGCAGCTTAGGGCTAGCGGGAGGCGAGCAGTACTTC.

This clone has a single count. The chain carries TRBV6-5 and TRBJ1-2; D remains unclear. Per germline, CDR1 MNHEY and CDR2 SVGAGI. CDR3 length: 13 residues. V was trimmed by 5 bases and J by 1 base, leaving 8 bases between them. CDR3 coding DNA: TGTGCCAGCAGTAAAGGACTTAACTATGGCTACACCTTC. The encoded protein is CASSKGLNYGYTF.

The rearrangement links TRBV7-2 to TRBJ2-7; 8 bases match TRBD2. CDR3 length: 13 residues. Germline V lookup: CDR1 SGHTA, CDR2 FQGNSA. V trimming: 10 bases; J trimming: 2 bases; junction bases outside the gene matches: 7. DNA for the CDR3: TGTGCCACTAACGAAGCGGGAGCCTACGAGCAGTACTTC. It translates to CATNEAGAYEQYF.

This clone was found once. V is TRBV7-2 and J is TRBJ2-1, with 13 positions matching TRBD2. The trim removed 6 bases at V and 4 bases at J, leaving 3 bases unmatched. The CDR3 covers 15 residues. Germline values: CDR1 SGHTA, CDR2 FQGNSA. CDR3 region: CASRILAGGYNEQFF. The CDR3 nucleotides read TGTGCCAGCAGAATACTAGCGGGGGGGTACAATGAGCAGTTCTTC.

V is TRBV7-9 and J is TRBJ2-3; 11 bases fit TRBD2. V trimming: 3 bases; J trimming: 5 bases; junction bases outside the gene matches: 4. The CDR3 loop spans 15 amino acids. Germline CDR1 SEHNR, CDR2 FQNEAQ (reference sequence). CDR3 coding DNA: TGTGCCAGCAGCTTTAGCGGGGGGGCTGGAGATACGCAGTATTTT. The encoded protein is CASSFSGGAGDTQYF.

The chain couples TRBV5-1 to TRBJ2-6; 8 bases map to TRBD1. This CDR3 region has 16 residues. V trimming: 0 bases; J trimming: 2 bases; junction bases outside the gene matches: 1. Per germline, CDR1 SGHRS and CDR2 YFSETQ. The CDR3 region is CASSLETGAGANVLTF. The CDR3, as DNA: TGCGCCAGCAGCTTGGAGACAGGGGCTGGGGCCAACGTCCTGACTTTC.

This chain uses TRBV6-5 with TRBJ1-2; TRBD1 agrees at 8 bases. The CDR3 runs to 15 residues. V was pared by 8 bases and J by 2 bases, with 10 bases of the junction left unmatched. Germline assignment: CDR1 MNHEY and CDR2 SVGAGI. This CDR3 is CASLSQGDRNYGYTF. The CDR3 DNA reads TGTGCCAGCCTATCCCAGGGGGACAGGAACTATGGCTACACCTTC.

The CDR3 DNA is TGCGCCGCGACCGAGGTAGCGGGAACCTACGAGCAGTACTTC. Its translation: CAATEVAGTYEQYF. The V call is TRBV5-1, the J call TRBJ2-7; TRBD2 agrees at 8 bases. Germline V gene lookup returns CDR1 SGHRS and CDR2 YFSETQ. The V gene end was trimmed by 10 bases and the J gene end by 2 bases; junction bases not matched to a gene: 11. The CDR3 loop spans 14 amino acids.